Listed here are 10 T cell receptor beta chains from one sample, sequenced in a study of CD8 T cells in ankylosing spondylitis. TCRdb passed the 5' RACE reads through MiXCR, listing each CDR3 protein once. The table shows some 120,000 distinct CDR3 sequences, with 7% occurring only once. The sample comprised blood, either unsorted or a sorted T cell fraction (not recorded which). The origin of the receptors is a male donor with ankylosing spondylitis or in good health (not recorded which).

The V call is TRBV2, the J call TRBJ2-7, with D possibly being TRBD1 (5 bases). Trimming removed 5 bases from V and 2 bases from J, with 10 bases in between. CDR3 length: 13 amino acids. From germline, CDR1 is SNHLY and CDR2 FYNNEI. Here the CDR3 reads CASSMTDAYEQYF. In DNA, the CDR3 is TGTGCCAGCAGTATGACAGACGCCTACGAGCAGTACTTC.

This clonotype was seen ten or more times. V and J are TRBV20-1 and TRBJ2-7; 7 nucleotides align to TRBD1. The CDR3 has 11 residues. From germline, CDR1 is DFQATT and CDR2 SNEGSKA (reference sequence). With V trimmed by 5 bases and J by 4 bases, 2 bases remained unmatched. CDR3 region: CSAVGQYEQYF. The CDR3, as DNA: TGCAGTGCTGTGGGACAGTACGAGCAGTACTTC.

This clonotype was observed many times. The chain's CDR3 is CASSLRDLRTSYEQYF. CDR3 nucleotide sequence: TGCGCCAGCAGCTTACGGGACTTACGTACCTCCTACGAGCAGTACTTC. The genes are TRBV5-1 and TRBJ2-7; weak D call: TRBD2 (6 bases). The CDR3 totals 16 residues. With 2 bases removed from V and 0 bases from J, the gap between germline ends came to 15 bases. Germline V gene data show CDR1 as SGHRS and CDR2 as YFSETQ.

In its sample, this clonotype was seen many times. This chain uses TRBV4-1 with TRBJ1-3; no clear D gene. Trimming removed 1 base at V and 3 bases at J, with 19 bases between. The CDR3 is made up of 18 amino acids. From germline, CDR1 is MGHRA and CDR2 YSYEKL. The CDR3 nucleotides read TGCGCCAGCAGCCAAGGTAGTGCCCGCGGTGGTCTTGGAAACACCATATATTTT. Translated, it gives CASSQGSARGGLGNTIYF.

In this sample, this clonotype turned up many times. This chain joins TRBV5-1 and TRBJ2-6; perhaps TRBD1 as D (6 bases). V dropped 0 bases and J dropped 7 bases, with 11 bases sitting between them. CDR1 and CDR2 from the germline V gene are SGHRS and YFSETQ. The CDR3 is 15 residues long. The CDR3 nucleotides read TGCGCCAGCAGCTTGGCTACAGGGACAGCCAACGTCCTGACTTTC. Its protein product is CASSLATGTANVLTF. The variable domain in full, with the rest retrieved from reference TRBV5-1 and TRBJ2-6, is KAGVTQTPRYLIKTRGQQVTLSCSPISGHRSVSWYQQTPGQGLQFLFEYFSETQRNKGNFPGRFSGRQFSNSRSEMNVSTLELGDSALYLCASSLATGTANVLTFGAGSRLTVL.

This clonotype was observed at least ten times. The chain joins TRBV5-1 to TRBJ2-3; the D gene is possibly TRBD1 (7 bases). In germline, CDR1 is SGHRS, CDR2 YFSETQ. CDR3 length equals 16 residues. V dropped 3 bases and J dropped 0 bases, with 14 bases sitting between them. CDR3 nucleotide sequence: TGCGCCAGCAGCTGGGGGGACAGATCTAGCACAGATACGCAGTATTTT. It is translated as CASSWGDRSSTDTQYF.

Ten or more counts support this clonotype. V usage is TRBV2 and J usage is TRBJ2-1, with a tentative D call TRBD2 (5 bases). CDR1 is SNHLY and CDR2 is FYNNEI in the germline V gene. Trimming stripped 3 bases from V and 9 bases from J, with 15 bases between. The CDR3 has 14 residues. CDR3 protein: CASSELTGYGEQFF. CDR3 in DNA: TGTGCCAGCAGTGAGCTCACGGGGTACGGTGAGCAGTTCTTC.

The CDR3 spells CASSFLKPQHF. CDR3 nucleotide sequence: TGTGCCAGCAGCTTCTTGAAGCCCCAGCATTTT. The chain uses TRBV5-4 and TRBJ1-5; D unclear. Germline values: CDR1 SGHNT, CDR2 YYREEE (reference sequence). Trimming stripped 2 bases from V and 8 bases from J, with 5 bases between. CDR3 length: 11 amino acids.

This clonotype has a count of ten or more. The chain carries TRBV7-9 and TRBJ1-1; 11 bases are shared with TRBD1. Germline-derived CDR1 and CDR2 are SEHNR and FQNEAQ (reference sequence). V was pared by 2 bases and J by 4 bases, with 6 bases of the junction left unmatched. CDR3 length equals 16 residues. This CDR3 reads CASSLHSGTGGTEAFF. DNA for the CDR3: TGTGCCAGCAGCTTACACTCCGGGACAGGGGGCACTGAAGCTTTCTTT.

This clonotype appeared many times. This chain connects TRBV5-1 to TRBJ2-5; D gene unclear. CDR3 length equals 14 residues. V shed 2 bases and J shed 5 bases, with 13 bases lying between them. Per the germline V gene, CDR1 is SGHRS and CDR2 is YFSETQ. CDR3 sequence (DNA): TGCGCCAGCAGCTTAGGGCCAAACCGGGAGACCCAGTACTTC. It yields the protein CASSLGPNRETQYF. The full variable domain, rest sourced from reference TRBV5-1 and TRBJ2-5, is KAGVTQTPRYLIKTRGQQVTLSCSPISGHRSVSWYQQTPGQGLQFLFEYFSETQRNKGNFPGRFSGRQFSNSRSEMNVSTLELGDSALYLCASSLGPNRETQYFGPGTRLLVL.